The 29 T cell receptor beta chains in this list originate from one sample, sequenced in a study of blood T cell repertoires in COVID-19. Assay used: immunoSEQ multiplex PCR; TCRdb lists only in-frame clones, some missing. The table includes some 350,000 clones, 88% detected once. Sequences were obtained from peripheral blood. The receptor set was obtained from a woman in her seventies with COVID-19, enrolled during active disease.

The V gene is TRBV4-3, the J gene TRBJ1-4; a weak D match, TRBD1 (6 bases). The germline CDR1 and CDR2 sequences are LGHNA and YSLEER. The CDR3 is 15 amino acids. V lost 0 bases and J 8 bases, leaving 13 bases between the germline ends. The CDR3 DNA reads TGCGCCAGCAGCCAAGATACAGGGAGACGCGAAAAACTGTTTTTT. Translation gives CASSQDTGRREKLFF.

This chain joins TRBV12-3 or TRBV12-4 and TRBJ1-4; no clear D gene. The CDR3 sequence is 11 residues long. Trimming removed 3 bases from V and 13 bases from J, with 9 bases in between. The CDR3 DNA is TGTGCCAGCAGTTTCAATAGCAGACTGTTTTTT. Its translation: CASSFNSRLFF.

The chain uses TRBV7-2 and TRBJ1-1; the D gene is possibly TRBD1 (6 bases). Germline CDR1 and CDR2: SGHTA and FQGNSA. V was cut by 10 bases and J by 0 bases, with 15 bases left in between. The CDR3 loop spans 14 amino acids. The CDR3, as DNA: TGTGCCACCCGGAGGACAGAATTGAACACTGAAGCTTTCTTT. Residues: CATRRTELNTEAFF. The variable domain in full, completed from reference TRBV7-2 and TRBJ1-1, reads GAGVSQSPSNKVTEKGKDVELRCDPISGHTALYWYRQSLGQGLEFLIYFQGNSAPDKSGLPSDRFSAERTGGSVSTLTIQRTQQEDSAVYLCATRRTELNTEAFFGQGTRLTVV.

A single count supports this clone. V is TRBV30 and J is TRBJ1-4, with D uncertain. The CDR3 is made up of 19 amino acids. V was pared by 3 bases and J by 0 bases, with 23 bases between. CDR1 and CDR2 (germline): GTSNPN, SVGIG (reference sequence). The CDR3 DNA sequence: TGTGCCTGGAGACCACGAGGTCTCGTCAAGCCTTCAACTAATGAAAAACTGTTTTTT. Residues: CAWRPRGLVKPSTNEKLFF.

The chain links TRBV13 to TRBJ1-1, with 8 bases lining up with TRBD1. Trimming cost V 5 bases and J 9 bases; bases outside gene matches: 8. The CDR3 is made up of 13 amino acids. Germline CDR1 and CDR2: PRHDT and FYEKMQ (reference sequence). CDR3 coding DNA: TGTGCCAGCAGCCCCCGACAGGGGTCTCAAGCTTTCTTT. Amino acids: CASSPRQGSQAFF.

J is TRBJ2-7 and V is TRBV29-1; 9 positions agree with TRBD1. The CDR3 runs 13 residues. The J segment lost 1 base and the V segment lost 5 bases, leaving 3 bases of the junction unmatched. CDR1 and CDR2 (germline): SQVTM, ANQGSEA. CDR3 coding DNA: TGCAGCGTTCGGACAGGGGAGTCCTACGAGCAGTACTTC. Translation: CSVRTGESYEQYF.

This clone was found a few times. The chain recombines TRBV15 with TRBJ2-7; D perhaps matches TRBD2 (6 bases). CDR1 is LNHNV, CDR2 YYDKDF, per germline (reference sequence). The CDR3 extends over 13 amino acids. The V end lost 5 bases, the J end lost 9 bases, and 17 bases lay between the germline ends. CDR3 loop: CATSPATMEGQYF. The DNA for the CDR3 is TGTGCCACCAGCCCAGCAACAATGGAGGGGCAGTACTTC. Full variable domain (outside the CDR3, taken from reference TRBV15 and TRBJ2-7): DAMVIQNPRYQVTQFGKPVTLSCSQTLNHNVMYWYQQKSSQAPKLLFHYYDKDFNNEADTPDNFQSRRPNTSFCFLDIRSPGLGDTAMYLCATSPATMEGQYFGPGTRLTVT.

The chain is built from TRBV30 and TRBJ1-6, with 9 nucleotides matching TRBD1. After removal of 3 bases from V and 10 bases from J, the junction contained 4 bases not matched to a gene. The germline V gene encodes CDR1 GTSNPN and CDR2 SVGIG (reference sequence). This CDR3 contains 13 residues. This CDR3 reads CAWRQGTGSPLHF. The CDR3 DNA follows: TGTGCCTGGAGACAGGGGACAGGGTCACCCCTCCACTTT.

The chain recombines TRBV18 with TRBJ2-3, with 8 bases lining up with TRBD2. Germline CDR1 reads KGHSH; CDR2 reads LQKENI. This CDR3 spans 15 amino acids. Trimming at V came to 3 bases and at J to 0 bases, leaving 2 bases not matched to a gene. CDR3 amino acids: CASSPLAGSTDTQYF. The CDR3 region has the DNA TGTGCCAGCTCACCCCTAGCGGGCAGCACAGATACGCAGTATTTT.

CDR3 nucleotide sequence: TGTGCCAGCAGTTACTTCAGTACGGGCACTGAAGCTTTCTTT. Translating gives CASSYFSTGTEAFF. The chain links TRBV6-6 to TRBJ1-1; D ambiguous. Per the germline V gene, CDR1 is MNHNY and CDR2 is SVGAGI (reference sequence). V dropped 1 base and J dropped 4 bases, with 10 bases sitting between them. This CDR3 is 14 amino acids long.

The CDR3 loop is CASSRQQGLYGYTF. In nucleotides, the CDR3 is TGTGCCAGCAGCCGCCAACAGGGTTTATATGGCTACACCTTC. This chain joins TRBV7-9 and TRBJ1-2, with a weak D call TRBD1 (6 bases). Germline V gene sequence: CDR1 SEHNR, CDR2 FQNEAQ (reference sequence). V gave up 5 bases and J gave up 5 bases, with 15 bases separating them. The CDR3 runs to 14 residues.

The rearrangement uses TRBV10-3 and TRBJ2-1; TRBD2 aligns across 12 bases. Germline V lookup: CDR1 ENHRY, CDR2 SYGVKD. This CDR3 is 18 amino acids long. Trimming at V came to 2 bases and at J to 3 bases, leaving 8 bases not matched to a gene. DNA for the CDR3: TGTGCCATCAGTGAGACGGAAGGACTAGCGGGAAGCTACAATGAGCAGTTCTTC. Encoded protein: CAISETEGLAGSYNEQFF.

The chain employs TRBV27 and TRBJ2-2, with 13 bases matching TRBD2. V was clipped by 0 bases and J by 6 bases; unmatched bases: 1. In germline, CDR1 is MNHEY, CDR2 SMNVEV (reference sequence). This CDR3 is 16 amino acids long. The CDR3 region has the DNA TGTGCCAGCAGTTTATCGACTAGCGGGGGGTCCGGGGAGCTGTTTTTT. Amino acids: CASSLSTSGGSGELFF.

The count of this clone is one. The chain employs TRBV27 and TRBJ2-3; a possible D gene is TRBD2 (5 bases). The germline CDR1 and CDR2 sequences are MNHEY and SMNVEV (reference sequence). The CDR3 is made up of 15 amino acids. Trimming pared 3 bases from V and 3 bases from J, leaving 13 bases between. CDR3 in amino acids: CASSFRGSPTDTQYF. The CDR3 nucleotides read TGTGCCAGCAGTTTCAGAGGGAGCCCAACAGATACGCAGTATTTT.

CDR3 protein: CASRDRGSGNTIYF. In nucleotides, the CDR3 is TGTGCCAGCAGGGACAGGGGGTCCGGAAACACCATATATTTT. The V call is TRBV2, the J call TRBJ1-3; 10 nucleotides line up with TRBD1. The length of the CDR3 is 14 residues. The V segment lost 6 bases and the J segment 4 bases; nucleotides outside the gene matches: 3. Germline V gives CDR1 SNHLY, CDR2 FYNNEI. Looking up the rest from reference TRBV2 and TRBJ1-3 gives the full variable domain: EPEVTQTPSHQVTQMGQEVILRCVPISNHLYFYWYRQILGQKVEFLVSFYNNEISEKSEIFDDQFSVERPDGSNFTLKIRSTKLEDSAMYFCASRDRGSGNTIYFGEGSWLTVV.

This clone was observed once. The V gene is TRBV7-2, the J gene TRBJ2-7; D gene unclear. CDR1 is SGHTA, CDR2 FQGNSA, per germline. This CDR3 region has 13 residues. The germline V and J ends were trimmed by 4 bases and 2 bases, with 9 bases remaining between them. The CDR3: CASSYAVPYEQYF. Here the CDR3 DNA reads TGTGCCAGCAGCTACGCAGTCCCCTACGAGCAGTACTTC.

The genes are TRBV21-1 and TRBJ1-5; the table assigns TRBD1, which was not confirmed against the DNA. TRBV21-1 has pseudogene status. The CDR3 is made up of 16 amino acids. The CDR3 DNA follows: TGTGCCAGCAGCAAAGTACCGGGACAGGGGAGCCAGCCCCAGCATTTT. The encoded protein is CASSKVPGQGSQPQHF.

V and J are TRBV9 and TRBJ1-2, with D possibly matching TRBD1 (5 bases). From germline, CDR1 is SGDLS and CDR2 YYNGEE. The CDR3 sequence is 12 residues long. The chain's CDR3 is CASGIPNYGYTF. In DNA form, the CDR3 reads TGTGCTTCAGGGATTCCAAACTATGGCTACACCTTC.

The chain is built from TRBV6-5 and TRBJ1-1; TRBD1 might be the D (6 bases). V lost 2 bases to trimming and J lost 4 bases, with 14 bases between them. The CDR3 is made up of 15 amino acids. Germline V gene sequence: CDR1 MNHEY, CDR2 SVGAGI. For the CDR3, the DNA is TGTGCCAGCAGTTACCCCCAGGGGATCCTCACTGAAGCTTTCTTT. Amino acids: CASSYPQGILTEAFF.

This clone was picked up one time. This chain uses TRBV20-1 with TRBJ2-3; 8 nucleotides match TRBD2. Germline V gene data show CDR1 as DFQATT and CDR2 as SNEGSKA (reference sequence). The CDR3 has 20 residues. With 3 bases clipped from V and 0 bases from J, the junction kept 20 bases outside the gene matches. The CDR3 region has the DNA TGCAGTGCTAGTGATCATTCCCGTTCTAGCGGGTATTCTAGCACAGATACGCAGTATTTT. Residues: CSASDHSRSSGYSSTDTQYF.

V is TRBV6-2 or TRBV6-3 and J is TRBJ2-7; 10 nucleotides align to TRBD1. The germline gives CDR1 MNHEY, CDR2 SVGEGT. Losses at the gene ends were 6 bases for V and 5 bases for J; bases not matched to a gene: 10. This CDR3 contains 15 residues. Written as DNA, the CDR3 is TGTGCCAGCAGCCAGGGGGGACAGGGGAAACACGAGCAGTACTTC. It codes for CASSQGGQGKHEQYF.

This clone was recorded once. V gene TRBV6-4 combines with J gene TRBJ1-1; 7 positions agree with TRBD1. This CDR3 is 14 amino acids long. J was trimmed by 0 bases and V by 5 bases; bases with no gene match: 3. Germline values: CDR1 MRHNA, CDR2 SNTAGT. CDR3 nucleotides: TGTGCCAGCAGTAGGGACAGCATGAACACTGAAGCTTTCTTT. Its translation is CASSRDSMNTEAFF.

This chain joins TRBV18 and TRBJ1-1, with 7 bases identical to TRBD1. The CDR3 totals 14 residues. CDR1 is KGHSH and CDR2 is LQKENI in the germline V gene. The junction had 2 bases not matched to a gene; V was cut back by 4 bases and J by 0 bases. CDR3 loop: CASSRGTVNTEAFF. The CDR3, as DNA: TGTGCCAGCTCACGAGGGACAGTGAACACTGAAGCTTTCTTT.

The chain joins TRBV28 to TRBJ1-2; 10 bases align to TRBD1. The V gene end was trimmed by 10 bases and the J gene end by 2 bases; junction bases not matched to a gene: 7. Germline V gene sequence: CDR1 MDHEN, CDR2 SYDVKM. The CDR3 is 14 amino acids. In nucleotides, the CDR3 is TGTGCCACCGCCGGGACAGGGGTAAACTATGGCTACACCTTC. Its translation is CATAGTGVNYGYTF.

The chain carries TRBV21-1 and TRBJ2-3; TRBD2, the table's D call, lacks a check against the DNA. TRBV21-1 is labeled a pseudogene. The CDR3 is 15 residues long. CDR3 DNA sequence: TGTGCCAGCAGCCAAGCGCGGGGGGCCACAGATACGCAGTATTTT. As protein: CASSQARGATDTQYF.

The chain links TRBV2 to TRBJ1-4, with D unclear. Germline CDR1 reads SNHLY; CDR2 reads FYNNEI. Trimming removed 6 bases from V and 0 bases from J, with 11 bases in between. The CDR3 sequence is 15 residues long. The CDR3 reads CASSEDHATNEKLFF. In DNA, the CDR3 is TGTGCCAGCAGCGAGGATCACGCAACTAATGAAAAACTGTTTTTT.

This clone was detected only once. CDR3 in amino acids: CASSLPTSGGAEQFF. For the CDR3, the DNA is TGTGCCAGCAGCCTCCCGACTAGCGGGGGGGCTGAGCAGTTCTTC. This chain connects TRBV11-2 to TRBJ2-1; 14 bases are a match to TRBD2. Trimming took 5 bases from V and 9 from J; bases not matched to a gene: 6. In germline, CDR1 is SGHAT, CDR2 FQNNGV. The CDR3 totals 15 residues.

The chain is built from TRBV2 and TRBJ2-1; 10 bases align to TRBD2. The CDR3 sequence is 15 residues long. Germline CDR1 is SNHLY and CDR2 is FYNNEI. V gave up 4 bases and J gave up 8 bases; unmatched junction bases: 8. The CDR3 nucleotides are TGTGCCAGCAGTGGGGAGCGGGGGGGTATGGATGAGCAGTTCTTC. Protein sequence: CASSGERGGMDEQFF. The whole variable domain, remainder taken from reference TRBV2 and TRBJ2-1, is EPEVTQTPSHQVTQMGQEVILRCVPISNHLYFYWYRQILGQKVEFLVSFYNNEISEKSEIFDDQFSVERPDGSNFTLKIRSTKLEDSAMYFCASSGERGGMDEQFFGPGTRLTVL.

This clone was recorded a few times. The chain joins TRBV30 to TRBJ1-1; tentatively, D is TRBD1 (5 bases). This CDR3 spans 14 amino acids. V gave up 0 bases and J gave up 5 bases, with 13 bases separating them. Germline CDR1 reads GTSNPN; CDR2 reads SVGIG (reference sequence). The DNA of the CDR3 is TGTGCCTGGAGTGTGGGGAGGGACCTAACTGAAGCTTTCTTT. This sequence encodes CAWSVGRDLTEAFF.